The rows below give T cell receptor beta chains drawn from one sample of a study of blood T cell repertoires in COVID-19. Data came from immunoSEQ multiplex PCR; TCRdb stores just in-frame clones and leaves some out. The sample lists 210,000 or so clones; around 85% were seen once. Sequenced: PBMCs or T cells enriched from blood (not recorded which). The receptor source for this set is a woman aged 45-60 years in a cohort exposed to, infected with or recovered from COVID-19 (not recorded which). Both conserved end residues are part of each CDR3. A D gene is named only where the DNA matches it firmly. The size field is filled for only some rows; it gives once, few, many or a size class.

j_gene	v_gene	abundance	d_gene	CDR3aa	CDR3nt
TRBJ2-2	TRBV2	-	TRBD1	CASSASGGYTGELFF	TGTGCCAGCAGTGCATCAGGGGGCTACACCGGGGAGCTGTTTTTT
TRBJ2-7	TRBV7-2	-	-	CASSPWTSSSYEQYF	TGTGCCAGCAGCCCATGGACTTCCTCTTCCTACGAGCAGTACTTC
TRBJ2-3	TRBV11-2	-	-	CASSLTPRDTQYF	TGTGCCAGCAGCCTGACTCCCCGGGATACGCAGTATTTT
TRBJ1-2	TRBV4-3	-	TRBD1	CASSQDRRGTAYGYTF	TGCGCCAGCAGCCAAGATCGGCGTGGGACAGCTTATGGCTACACCTTC
TRBJ1-6	TRBV30	-	-	CAWERQVKSPLHF	TGTGCCTGGGAACGACAGGTGAAATCACCCCTCCACTTT
TRBJ2-3	TRBV4-2	-	TRBD2	CASSQDGGGAGDTQYF	TGTGCCAGCAGCCAAGATGGCGGGGGGGCAGGAGATACGCAGTATTTT
TRBJ1-5	TRBV24-1	-	-	CATGGRGEQPQHF	TGTGCCACCGGGGGGAGGGGCGAGCAGCCCCAGCATTTT
TRBJ1-2	TRBV9	-	-	CASSVDSTPGYGYTF	TGTGCCAGCAGCGTAGATTCTACTCCAGGCTATGGCTACACCTTC
TRBJ2-3	TRBV5-5	-	TRBD2	CASSSGTSGVTDTQYF	TGTGCCAGCAGCTCGGGGACTAGCGGGGTAACAGATACGCAGTATTTT
TRBJ1-6	TRBV7-2	-	-	CASGQAGLGNSPLHF	TGTGCCAGCGGTCAAGCGGGTCTGGGTAATTCACCCCTCCACTTT
TRBJ1-4	TRBV7-2	-	TRBD1	CASTPSGQGTEKLFF	TGTGCCAGCACCCCGAGTGGACAGGGAACTGAAAAACTGTTTTTT
TRBJ1-1	TRBV4-3	-	-	CASRRDNHRGTEAFF	TGCGCCAGCAGGAGGGACAACCACCGCGGCACTGAAGCTTTCTTT
TRBJ1-2	TRBV6-5	-	-	CASSLEGESGYTF	TGTGCCAGCAGTCTTGAGGGGGAATCGGGCTACACCTTC
TRBJ1-2	TRBV19	-	TRBD1	CASNSRGTGPGGYTF	TGTGCCAGTAACTCTAGGGGGACAGGCCCCGGCGGCTACACCTTC
TRBJ2-5	TRBV2	once	TRBD2	CASRNGAGGKETQYF	TGTGCCAGCAGAAATGGGGCGGGGGGGAAAGAGACCCAGTACTTC
TRBJ1-2	TRBV12-3/TRBV12-4	-	-	CASSPGQTYGYTF	TGTGCCAGCAGCCCCGGACAGACCTATGGCTACACCTTC
TRBJ1-2	TRBV9	-	-	CASSATGTKAGYGYTF	TGTGCCAGCAGCGCGACCGGGACAAAGGCGGGCTATGGCTACACCTTC
TRBJ1-3	TRBV11-2	-	-	CASSYQATGNTIYF	TGTGCCAGCAGCTACCAAGCCACTGGAAACACCATATATTTT
TRBJ2-1	TRBV7-2	-	-	CASSLVGGMAYNEQFF	TGTGCCAGCAGCTTAGTGGGGGGAATGGCCTACAATGAGCAGTTCTTC
TRBJ1-2	TRBV5-4	-	-	CASSTSSRGNYGYTF	TGTGCCAGCAGCACGTCGTCAAGAGGGAACTATGGCTACACCTTC
TRBJ1-6	TRBV19	few	TRBD1	CASSDRGTTYYSPLHF	TGTGCCAGTTCCGACAGGGGGACCACCTACTATTCACCCCTCCACTTT
TRBJ2-1	TRBV7-3	-	-	CASSLRLSGQYEQFF	TGTGCCAGCAGCTTAAGACTATCGGGTCAATATGAGCAGTTCTTC
TRBJ1-2	TRBV5-1	-	-	CASSLGGDRFGGYTF	TGCGCCAGCAGCTTGGGGGGCGACAGGTTTGGTGGCTACACCTTC
TRBJ1-2	TRBV7-2	few	-	CASSFLTGYGYTF	TGTGCCAGCAGCTTTCTCACAGGTTATGGCTACACCTTC
TRBJ1-4	TRBV11-2	-	-	CASRITESNEKLFF	TGTGCCAGCAGAATAACGGAGAGTAATGAAAAACTGTTTTTT
TRBJ1-1	TRBV3-1/TRBV3-2	-	-	CASSHRGEAFF	TGTGCCAGCAGCCACCGGGGTGAAGCTTTCTTT
TRBJ1-3	TRBV6-5	-	-	CASSYSGDSGNTIYF	TGTGCCAGCAGTTATTCAGGGGACTCTGGAAACACCATATATTTT
TRBJ1-2	TRBV9	-	TRBD1	CASSTGGAKGYTF	TGTGCCAGCAGTACAGGGGGCGCGAAGGGCTACACCTTC
TRBJ1-1	TRBV20-1	-	TRBD1	CSASRDRDTEAFF	TGCAGTGCTAGTAGGGACAGGGACACTGAAGCTTTCTTT
TRBJ2-2	TRBV30	-	-	CAWSISNTGELFF	TGTGCCTGGTCTATCTCGAACACCGGGGAGCTGTTTTTT
TRBJ2-5	TRBV29-1	once	TRBD1	CSVAGTGGETQYF	TGCAGCGTTGCCGGGACAGGGGGTGAGACCCAGTACTTC